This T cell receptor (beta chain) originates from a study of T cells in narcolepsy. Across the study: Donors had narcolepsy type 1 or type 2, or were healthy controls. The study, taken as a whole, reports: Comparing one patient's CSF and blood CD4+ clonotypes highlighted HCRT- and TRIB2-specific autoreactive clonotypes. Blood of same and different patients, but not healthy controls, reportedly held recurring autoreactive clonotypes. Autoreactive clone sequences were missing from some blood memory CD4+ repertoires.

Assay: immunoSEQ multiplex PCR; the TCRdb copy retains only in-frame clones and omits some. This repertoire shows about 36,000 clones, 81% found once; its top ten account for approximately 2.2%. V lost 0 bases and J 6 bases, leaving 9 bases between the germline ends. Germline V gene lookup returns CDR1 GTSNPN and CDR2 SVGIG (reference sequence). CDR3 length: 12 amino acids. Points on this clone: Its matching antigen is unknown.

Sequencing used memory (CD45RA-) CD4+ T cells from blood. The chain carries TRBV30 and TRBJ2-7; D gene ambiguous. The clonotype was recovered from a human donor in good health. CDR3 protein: CAWSVLSFEQYF. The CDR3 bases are TGTGCCTGGAGTGTGCTCTCATTCGAGCAGTACTTC. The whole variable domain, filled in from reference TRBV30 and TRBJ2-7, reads SQTIHQWPATLVQPVGSPLSLECTVEGTSNPNLYWYRQAAGRGLQLLFYSVGIGQISSEVPQNLSASRPQDRQFILSSKKLLLSDSGFYLCAWSVLSFEQYFGPGTRLTVT.